This T cell receptor (beta chain) was sequenced in a study of multiple sclerosis patients with progressive multifocal leukoencephalopathy. The time point was: before natalizumab initiation. Generated by immunoSEQ multiplex PCR, the TCRdb table keeps only in-frame clones and is missing some. The data contain approximately 27,000 clones, approximately 90% of them singletons. Concerning this clone itself: The target antigen is unknown.

This CDR3 region has 16 residues. Germline lookup yields CDR1 SGDLS and CDR2 YYNGEE. V gave up 3 bases and J gave up 0 bases, with 10 bases separating them. Study-wide results and caveats: At PML onset, no shared TRBV or TRBJ gene usage was seen. PML-onset expanded TRB clones were detectable before and during natalizumab therapy. Most PML patients had lower entropy, suggesting less diverse TRB repertoires.

Sequenced sample: PBMCs. This sequence originates from a human donor with multiple sclerosis. V and J are TRBV9 and TRBJ1-6, with D possibly TRBD1 on 6 matching bases. The CDR3 sequence: CASSEGGSSYNSPLHF. CDR3 coding DNA: TGTGCCAGCAGCGAAGGGGGGAGCTCCTATAATTCACCCCTCCACTTT.